Below, 24 T cell receptor beta chains from the same sample are listed, as sequenced in a study of shared clonotypes between healthy human individuals. Libraries were prepared by immunoSEQ multiplex PCR; TCRdb keeps only in-frame clonotypes and omits some of them. The sample lists around 2.3 million clones, under 97% seen once, with roughly 0.13% in the top ten. Sequencing was done on a sample of naive CD4+ T cells sorted from blood. Subset meaning: CD45RA+ positively selected. These receptors all stem from a man younger than 35 in good health.

The chain employs TRBV2 and TRBJ2-2; D unresolved. Per the germline V gene, CDR1 is SNHLY and CDR2 is FYNNEI. V was cut by 7 bases and J by 0 bases, with 12 bases left in between. The CDR3 length is 15 residues. This chain's CDR3 is CASTFGQANTGELFF. The CDR3 nucleotides read TGTGCCAGCACGTTTGGGCAGGCGAACACCGGGGAGCTGTTTTTT. The full variable domain, rest sourced from reference TRBV2 and TRBJ2-2, is EPEVTQTPSHQVTQMGQEVILRCVPISNHLYFYWYRQILGQKVEFLVSFYNNEISEKSEIFDDQFSVERPDGSNFTLKIRSTKLEDSAMYFCASTFGQANTGELFFGEGSRLTVL.

Comments on this clone: Other DNA sequences from this sample encode an identical CDR3 as well. This chain uses TRBV5-4 with TRBJ2-7, with unresolved D. The CDR3 covers 13 residues. The V and J ends lost 0 bases and 2 bases respectively, with 6 bases between them. Germline V gives CDR1 SGHNT, CDR2 YYREEE (reference sequence). The CDR3 DNA reads TGTGCCAGCAGCTTGGGCGCTGCCTACGAGCAGTACTTC. Residues: CASSLGAAYEQYF.

The gene calls are TRBV13 and TRBJ1-4; D is undetermined. The CDR3 length is 14 residues. Germline V gene data show CDR1 as PRHDT and CDR2 as FYEKMQ (reference sequence). The V end was cut by 2 bases, the J end by 7 bases, with 11 bases between. This CDR3 reads CASSLSRRSEKLFF. CDR3 nucleotides: TGTGCCAGCAGCTTAAGTCGAAGGTCTGAAAAACTGTTTTTT.

V and J are TRBV5-1 and TRBJ2-5; the match to TRBD1 covers 8 bases. This CDR3 comprises 14 residues. The V and J ends lost 3 bases and 4 bases, in that order; junction bases with no gene match: 5. The germline V gene has CDR1 SGHRS and CDR2 YFSETQ. The CDR3 bases are TGCGCCAGCAGCTCGACAGGGGTAGTAGAGACCCAGTACTTC. Its translation is CASSSTGVVETQYF.

The chain joins TRBV7-2 to TRBJ1-5; 7 bases are shared with TRBD1. The CDR3 runs 15 residues. From germline, CDR1 is SGHTA and CDR2 FQGNSA. V gave up 4 bases and J gave up 6 bases; unmatched junction bases: 9. In DNA form, the CDR3 reads TGTGCCAGCAGCTCCCAGGGGGGGGCCGGTCAGCCCCAGCATTTT. This codes for CASSSQGGAGQPQHF.

J is TRBJ2-3 and V is TRBV4-1, with D hard to call. The CDR3 length is 13 residues. The V and J ends lost 0 bases and 2 bases respectively, with 3 bases between them. The germline gives CDR1 MGHRA, CDR2 YSYEKL. The CDR3 is CASSQDYTDTQYF. The CDR3 nucleotides are TGCGCCAGCAGCCAAGATTACACAGATACGCAGTATTTT.

This sequence joins TRBV5-4 and TRBJ1-1; D call uncertain. V gave up 3 bases and J gave up 10 bases, with 16 bases separating them. Per germline, CDR1 SGHNT and CDR2 YYREEE (reference sequence). CDR3 length equals 13 residues. The CDR3 here is CASSSQRTEGAFF. In DNA, the CDR3 is TGTGCCAGCAGCTCCCAAAGGACCGAGGGAGCTTTCTTT.

This clone was counted once. The chain uses TRBV4-1 and TRBJ2-3, with TRBD2 matching 8 bases. CDR3 length: 15 amino acids. Per the germline V gene, CDR1 is MGHRA and CDR2 is YSYEKL. V shed 0 bases and J 4 bases; nucleotides not matched to a gene: 3. CDR3 residues: CASSQDGGGADTQYF. The CDR3 bases are TGCGCCAGCAGCCAAGACGGGGGGGGTGCAGATACGCAGTATTTT.

This chain connects TRBV28 to TRBJ1-4; D not certain. This CDR3 region has 16 residues. Germline V gene lookup returns CDR1 MDHEN and CDR2 SYDVKM. Trimming took 5 bases from V and 0 from J, leaving 13 bases between them. CDR3 coding DNA: TGTGCCAGCAGTCCCGGTAGAGCCGCAACTAATGAAAAACTGTTTTTT. This translates into CASSPGRAATNEKLFF.

The chain has TRBV25-1 and TRBJ1-2; the D gene is possibly TRBD1 (6 bases). The CDR3 consists of 14 residues. The V gene lost 3 bases and the J gene lost 4 bases, with 12 bases spanning the gap. The V gene's germline CDR1 is MGHDK and CDR2 SYGVNS. DNA of the CDR3: TGTGCCAGCAGTGAGGGGGGCTTTAGCTATGGCTACACCTTC. This gives the protein CASSEGGFSYGYTF.

This clone is a singleton in its sample. This sequence joins TRBV6-4 and TRBJ2-3; 11 bases agree with TRBD2. This CDR3 contains 13 residues. Germline CDR1 is MRHNA and CDR2 is SNTAGT. J lost 14 bases, V lost 5 bases, and 9 bases had no gene match. CDR3 in amino acids: CASSFSGRDRLYF. CDR3 DNA: TGTGCCAGCAGTTTTAGCGGGAGGGATCGGCTGTATTTT.

The chain joins TRBV30 to TRBJ2-6; D remains unclear. The V gene lost 5 bases and the J gene lost 2 bases, with 4 bases spanning the gap. The CDR3 loop spans 12 amino acids. Germline assignment: CDR1 GTSNPN and CDR2 SVGIG (reference sequence). CDR3 protein: CAWAPGANVLTF. The CDR3 region has the DNA TGTGCCTGGGCCCCTGGGGCCAACGTCCTGACTTTC. Filled out from reference TRBV30 and TRBJ2-6, the complete variable domain reads SQTIHQWPATLVQPVGSPLSLECTVEGTSNPNLYWYRQAAGRGLQLLFYSVGIGQISSEVPQNLSASRPQDRQFILSSKKLLLSDSGFYLCAWAPGANVLTFGAGSRLTVL.

The CDR3 DNA reads TGCGCCAGCAGTGAGGGGGGGACACAGAACACTGAAGCTTTCTTT. Protein sequence: CASSEGGTQNTEAFF. The V call is TRBV10-1, the J call TRBJ1-1; weak D call: TRBD1 (6 bases). CDR1 WNHNN and CDR2 SYGVQD come from the germline V gene (reference sequence). V was pared by 2 bases and J by 1 base, with 11 bases between. The CDR3 length is 15 residues.

V and J are TRBV30 and TRBJ1-2, with no clear D. This CDR3 contains 12 residues. Looked up from germline, CDR1 is GTSNPN and CDR2 is SVGIG (reference sequence). Trimming removed 0 bases at V and 6 bases at J, with 8 bases between. The CDR3 DNA reads as TGTGCCTGGAGTGTGTGGGGTAATGGCTACACCTTC. Translating gives CAWSVWGNGYTF.

This sequence joins TRBV19 and TRBJ1-2; the match to TRBD1 covers 7 bases. The CDR3 is 14 residues long. V gave up 8 bases and J gave up 4 bases; unmatched junction bases: 10. Germline V gene sequence: CDR1 LNHDA, CDR2 SQIVND (reference sequence). The CDR3 DNA follows: TGTGCCAGTCATCTTGACAGGGAGTCCTATGGCTACACCTTC. It codes for CASHLDRESYGYTF.

V and J are TRBV19 and TRBJ2-1, with 13 bases matching TRBD2. The CDR3 runs 15 residues. Germline-derived CDR1 and CDR2 are LNHDA and SQIVND (reference sequence). After removal of 3 bases from V and 8 bases from J, the junction contained 4 bases not matched to a gene. The CDR3 reads CASSMGLAGRDEQFF. CDR3 DNA sequence: TGTGCCAGTAGTATGGGACTAGCGGGGCGGGATGAGCAGTTCTTC.

This chain links TRBV10-3 with TRBJ2-1; 9 bases match TRBD2. The germline CDR1 and CDR2 sequences are ENHRY and SYGVKD. There are 15 residues in the CDR3. J gave up 7 bases and V 0 bases, and 4 bases lay outside the gene matches. The CDR3 DNA sequence: TGTGCCATCAGTGAGTCGGCGGGGGGGCGGAATGAGCAGTTCTTC. Translation gives CAISESAGGRNEQFF.

The V call is TRBV7-9, the J call TRBJ1-2, with 11 bases aligning to TRBD1. Looked up from germline, CDR1 is SEHNR and CDR2 is FQNEAQ (reference sequence). With 6 bases clipped from V and 4 bases from J, the junction kept 10 bases outside the gene matches. The CDR3 consists of 16 residues. For the CDR3, the DNA is TGTGCCAGCAGAGAATCCGGGACAGGGGGTTCCTATGGCTACACCTTC. Translation: CASRESGTGGSYGYTF.

With regard to this clone: Other DNA sequences in the same sample also yield this CDR3. The CDR3 coding sequence is TGTGCCAGCAGCTTGGACAGTAATCAGCCCCAGCATTTT. This gives the protein CASSLDSNQPQHF. The chain joins TRBV5-4 to TRBJ1-5; no clear D gene. Deletions cut 0 bases from V and 4 bases from J, with 5 bases between. The germline CDR1 and CDR2 sequences are SGHNT and YYREEE (reference sequence). The CDR3 runs to 13 residues.

This chain links TRBV7-2 with TRBJ2-1, with D perhaps matching TRBD2 (6 bases). The CDR3 spans 17 residues. Trimming removed 5 bases from V and 1 base from J, with 18 bases in between. Per germline, CDR1 SGHTA and CDR2 FQGNSA. CDR3 bases: TGTGCCAGCAGCCCCCGAGGTAGCGGCATTTCCTACAATGAGCAGTTCTTC. Its translation: CASSPRGSGISYNEQFF. Based on the CDR3 plus reference TRBV7-2 and TRBJ2-1, the full variable domain is GAGVSQSPSNKVTEKGKDVELRCDPISGHTALYWYRQSLGQGLEFLIYFQGNSAPDKSGLPSDRFSAERTGGSVSTLTIQRTQQEDSAVYLCASSPRGSGISYNEQFFGPGTRLTVL.

J is TRBJ2-1 and V is TRBV10-2; 15 bases are a match to TRBD2. Germline CDR1 reads WSHSY; CDR2 reads SAAADI. Trimming cost V 6 bases and J 10 bases; bases outside gene matches: 10. This CDR3 region has 16 residues. The CDR3 DNA reads TGCGCCAGCAGCGGACTTGGGACTAGCGGGAGGAACGAGCAGTTCTTC. Its protein is CASSGLGTSGRNEQFF.

Concerning this clone: Germline is not matched at one junction end, which may reflect a read error. V is TRBV5-4 and J is TRBJ1-6; D call uncertain. CDR1 and CDR2 (germline): SGHNT, YYREEE (reference sequence). This CDR3 has 12 amino acids. Here the CDR3 DNA reads TGCGGGGTAGGCATTTATAATTCACCCCTCCACTTT. Amino acid sequence: CGVGIYNSPLHF.

The CDR3 DNA reads as TGTGCCAGCAGTTACTCGCGGGGGGCCCCTTCACCCCTCCACTTT. Protein product: CASSYSRGAPSPLHF. The V call is TRBV6-5, the J call TRBJ1-6; perhaps TRBD1 as D (6 bases). V was shortened by 0 bases and J by 9 bases, with 12 bases between the two germline ends. The CDR3 has 15 residues. In germline, CDR1 is MNHEY, CDR2 SVGAGI.

The rearrangement links TRBV6-4 to TRBJ1-1, with 12 bases that match TRBD1. V lost 11 bases, J lost 4 bases, and 14 bases stayed unmatched. CDR1 is MRHNA, CDR2 SNTAGT, per germline. The CDR3 contains 16 residues. CDR3 DNA sequence: TGTGCCGGTCCTTGGGGACAGGGGGCTGATTCCACTGAAGCTTTCTTT. This codes for CAGPWGQGADSTEAFF.